This TCR beta chain comes out of a study of cytomegalovirus exposure and HLA in healthy donors. Data came from immunoSEQ multiplex PCR; TCRdb stores just in-frame clones and leaves some out. The sample comprises about 180,000 clones, roughly 85% of which are singletons, and roughly 15% rests with the top ten. The germline V gene encodes CDR1 SQVTM and CDR2 ANQGSEA. This CDR3 has 12 residues. The J segment lost 5 bases and the V segment lost 8 bases, leaving 6 bases of the junction unmatched. Source material: PBMCs. The genes are TRBV29-1 and TRBJ2-1, with 7 bases identical to TRBD1. The sequence derives from a man aged 18 to 30 in good health and CMV-seropositive. CDR3 protein: CSPGQINNEQFF. Written as DNA, the CDR3 is TGCAGCCCGGGACAGATTAACAATGAGCAGTTCTTC.